Presented here are 22 T cell receptor beta chains from one specimen sequenced in a study of shared T cell receptors in the human thymus. The table came from immunoSEQ multiplex PCR; TCRdb's copy has only in-frame clones and leaves some out. The sample contains fewer than 700,000 clones, 88% of which appear only once. The same data also went into a second study, on human thymus T cells.

Sequencing was carried out using thymocytes. The source is a boy under three years old with a congenital heart defect.

The chain carries TRBV10-3 and TRBJ1-1; D is unresolved. The V gene's germline CDR1 is ENHRY and CDR2 SYGVKD. CDR3 length: 17 amino acids. Trimming took off 3 bases at V and 2 bases at J, with 19 bases between the two ends. CDR3 loop: CAISDPRGQPGNTEAFF. DNA for the CDR3: TGTGCCATCAGTGATCCGAGAGGGCAGCCGGGAAACACTGAAGCTTTCTTT.

In this sample, this clone turned up a few times. V gene TRBV7-9 combines with J gene TRBJ2-7, with D maybe TRBD2 (6 bases). V was pared by 3 bases and J by 4 bases, with 7 bases between. Germline CDR1 is SEHNR and CDR2 is FQNEAQ (reference sequence). CDR3 length: 12 amino acids. The CDR3 sequence: CASSFGTYEQYF. The CDR3 bases are TGTGCCAGCAGCTTCGGGACTTACGAGCAGTACTTC.

This chain uses TRBV5-6 with TRBJ2-7; 12 positions agree with TRBD2. The CDR3 sequence is 17 residues long. J was trimmed by 2 bases and V by 0 bases; bases with no gene match: 6. CDR1 is SGHDT, CDR2 YYEEEE, per germline. CDR3 in amino acids: CASSLGLAGVKTYEQYF. The CDR3 DNA is TGTGCCAGCAGCTTGGGACTAGCGGGAGTGAAAACCTACGAGCAGTACTTC.

V usage is TRBV5-1 and J usage is TRBJ2-3; 11 bases match TRBD2. V shed 4 bases and J 0 bases; nucleotides not matched to a gene: 7. Germline V gene data show CDR1 as SGHRS and CDR2 as YFSETQ. The CDR3 contains 17 residues. This CDR3 reads CASSPGTSGTSTDTQYF. The CDR3 DNA reads as TGCGCCAGCAGCCCGGGGACTAGCGGCACTAGCACAGATACGCAGTATTTT.

The chain links TRBV29-1 to TRBJ2-1; TRBD2 matches at 13 bases. Trimming removed 0 bases from V and 7 bases from J; junction bases left unmatched: 3. CDR3 length equals 15 residues. Germline-derived CDR1 and CDR2 are SQVTM and ANQGSEA. CDR3 sequence reads: CSVEEPLAGGNEQFF. In nucleotides, the CDR3 is TGCAGCGTTGAAGAGCCACTAGCGGGAGGGAATGAGCAGTTCTTC.

The chain combines TRBV20-1 with TRBJ2-1, with 8 bases aligning to TRBD2. Germline V CDR1 and CDR2: DFQATT, SNEGSKA (reference sequence). CDR3 length: 11 residues. Losses at the gene ends were 2 bases for V and 16 bases for J; bases not matched to a gene: 7. The CDR3 DNA reads as TGCAGTGCTAGACTAGCGGGTGAACCTTTCTTC. Translating it yields CSARLAGEPFF.

The gene calls are TRBV2 and TRBJ1-5, with 7 bases fitting TRBD1. Germline V gene lookup returns CDR1 SNHLY and CDR2 FYNNEI. The ends lost 7 bases at V and 4 bases at J; junction bases unmatched: 10. This CDR3 has 15 amino acids. CDR3 coding DNA: TGTGCCAGCATGAAAGACAGGGTCGAGAATCAGCCCCAGCATTTT. Translation: CASMKDRVENQPQHF.

This clone appeared once. This chain links TRBV5-6 with TRBJ1-1; 7 bases are a match to TRBD1. CDR1 is SGHDT and CDR2 is YYEEEE in the germline V gene. The CDR3 length is 15 residues. Losses at the gene ends were 3 bases for V and 4 bases for J; bases not matched to a gene: 9. This chain's CDR3 is CASSSWTGGGTEAFF. The CDR3 DNA is TGTGCCAGCAGCTCCTGGACAGGAGGGGGCACTGAAGCTTTCTTT. The full variable domain, completed using reference TRBV5-6 and TRBJ1-1, is DAGVTQSPTHLIKTRGQQVTLRCSPKSGHDTVSWYQQALGQGPQFIFQYYEEEERQRGNFPDRFSGHQFPNYSSELNVNALLLGDSALYLCASSSWTGGGTEAFFGQGTRLTVV.

The CDR3 bases are TGTGCCAGCAGCACTAATCCCGGGACTAGCGGGTACGAGCAGTACTTC. This translates into CASSTNPGTSGYEQYF. The V gene is TRBV7-9, the J gene TRBJ2-7, with 12 bases matching TRBD2. CDR1 is SEHNR and CDR2 is FQNEAQ in the germline V gene (reference sequence). Unmatched junction bases numbered 9, after V lost 5 bases and J lost 4 bases. This CDR3 contains 16 residues.

This clone was seen a few times. This chain uses TRBV27 with TRBJ2-3, with a weak D call TRBD1 (5 bases). CDR3 size: 16 residues. Trimming took off 5 bases at V and 2 bases at J, with 17 bases between the two ends. The germline V gene encodes CDR1 MNHEY and CDR2 SMNVEV (reference sequence). CDR3 bases: TGTGCCAGCAGTCCTACTAATGACAGCCTCACAGATACGCAGTATTTT. This codes for CASSPTNDSLTDTQYF.

J is TRBJ2-7 and V is TRBV6-5; possibly TRBD1 for D (5 bases). CDR1 MNHEY and CDR2 SVGAGI come from the germline V gene. Trimming took off 6 bases at V and 5 bases at J, with 14 bases between the two ends. This CDR3 is 13 amino acids long. CDR3 DNA: TGTGCCAGCAGCCGCGTGGGGCAAGACGAGCAGTACTTC. This encodes CASSRVGQDEQYF.

The chain combines TRBV11-3 with TRBJ2-3; D possibly corresponds to TRBD2 (5 bases). The V gene lost 8 bases and the J gene lost 3 bases, with 12 bases spanning the gap. The CDR3 has 13 amino acids. CDR1 and CDR2 from the germline V gene are SGHNT and YENEEA. CDR3 nucleotide sequence: TGTGCCAGCTCTCGAGGAGGTACAGATACGCAGTATTTT. Translated: CASSRGGTDTQYF.

J is TRBJ2-7 and V is TRBV27; 7 bases agree with TRBD1. After removal of 4 bases from V and 3 bases from J, the junction contained 6 bases not matched to a gene. CDR3 length: 14 residues. CDR1 MNHEY and CDR2 SMNVEV come from the germline V gene (reference sequence). The CDR3 protein is CASSSYRTGYEQYF. CDR3 coding DNA: TGTGCCAGCAGTTCATATCGGACAGGCTACGAGCAGTACTTC.

The CDR3 spells CASSLVWGRKGDYGYTF. The CDR3 DNA reads TGTGCCAGCAGCTTGGTCTGGGGCAGAAAAGGGGACTATGGCTACACCTTC. The chain employs TRBV5-6 and TRBJ1-2; the D gene is possibly TRBD1 (5 bases). The CDR3 is 17 amino acids. CDR1 is SGHDT and CDR2 is YYEEEE in the germline V gene. V was clipped by 0 bases and J by 3 bases, with 18 bases between them.

The chain recombines TRBV6-1 with TRBJ2-7, with 16 bases identical to TRBD2. Trimming at V came to 2 bases and at J to 1 base, leaving 2 bases not matched to a gene. Germline loops: CDR1 MNHNS, CDR2 SASEGT. The CDR3 spans 17 residues. The CDR3 loop is CASSEKGLAGGSYEQYF. The CDR3 coding sequence is TGTGCCAGCAGTGAAAAGGGACTAGCGGGAGGGTCCTACGAGCAGTACTTC.

The J gene is TRBJ2-1, the V gene TRBV4-1; TRBD2 agrees at 8 bases. V shed 0 bases, J shed 10 bases, and the junction held 17 bases outside the gene matches. Germline-derived CDR1 and CDR2 are MGHRA and YSYEKL. The CDR3 is made up of 18 amino acids. CDR3 DNA sequence: TGCGCCAGCAGCCAAGATCAACTTCTCGGGACTAGAGAGGGGGAGCAGTTCTTC. Protein sequence: CASSQDQLLGTREGEQFF.

The rearrangement links TRBV15 to TRBJ2-7; unclear D gene. V shed 0 bases and J shed 6 bases, with 12 bases lying between them. The length of the CDR3 is 14 residues. Germline V gene lookup returns CDR1 LNHNV and CDR2 YYDKDF (reference sequence). The chain's CDR3 is CATSRDSSGGEQYF. In nucleotides, the CDR3 is TGTGCCACCAGCAGAGATAGTTCAGGTGGCGAGCAGTACTTC.

This sequence joins TRBV27 and TRBJ2-6; D ambiguous. Germline values: CDR1 MNHEY, CDR2 SMNVEV (reference sequence). Trimming stripped 3 bases from V and 0 bases from J, with 9 bases between. The CDR3 is 16 residues long. The CDR3 reads CASSLAAASGANVLTF. CDR3 DNA sequence: TGTGCCAGCAGTTTGGCGGCGGCCTCTGGGGCCAACGTCCTGACTTTC.

The chain is built from TRBV11-2 and TRBJ2-5, with TRBD2 matching over 11 bases. Germline V gene sequence: CDR1 SGHAT, CDR2 FQNNGV. The ends lost 4 bases at V and 5 bases at J; junction bases unmatched: 6. The CDR3 consists of 15 residues. The CDR3 DNA is TGTGCCAGCAGCTCTATAGCGGGAGGGGGTGAGACCCAGTACTTC. It translates to CASSSIAGGGETQYF.

This clone was observed a single time. This chain joins TRBV12-5 and TRBJ2-7; 8 bases agree with TRBD1. CDR1 LGHNT and CDR2 FRNRAP come from the germline V gene. With V trimmed by 3 bases and J by 3 bases, 13 bases remained unmatched. This CDR3 is 17 amino acids long. The CDR3 is CASGLRTGQSGFYEQYF. In DNA, the CDR3 is TGTGCTAGTGGTTTACGGACAGGGCAAAGTGGGTTCTACGAGCAGTACTTC.

The chain links TRBV27 to TRBJ2-7; TRBD2 matches 16 bases. V was pared by 4 bases and J by 6 bases, with 6 bases of the junction left unmatched. Looked up from germline, CDR1 is MNHEY and CDR2 is SMNVEV (reference sequence). The CDR3 consists of 16 residues. CDR3 nucleotide sequence: TGTGCCAGCAGTTGGGGACTAGCGGGAGGGAGGGGCGAGCAGTACTTC. This sequence encodes CASSWGLAGGRGEQYF.

The chain recombines TRBV4-1 with TRBJ2-7; the match to TRBD2 covers 11 bases. From germline, CDR1 is MGHRA and CDR2 YSYEKL. The CDR3 is made up of 16 amino acids. The trim removed 0 bases at V and 7 bases at J, leaving 8 bases unmatched. The CDR3 is CASSQDLSGRAGEQYF. CDR3 nucleotide sequence: TGCGCCAGCAGCCAAGATCTTAGCGGGAGGGCGGGGGAGCAGTACTTC.